Listed below are T cell receptor beta chains from one sample, sequenced in a study of T cells expressing NK-cell markers. TCRdb re-analyzed the 5' RACE reads; it lists each CDR3 protein once, without DNA. This sample's clone table lists roughly 430,000 distinct CDR3 sequences. The sample consisted of blood T cells: a sorted CD56 or NKG2C T cell subset, CD4+ or CD8+ T cells, or bulk PBMC T cells (not recorded which). These receptors were obtained from a woman aged 18 to 75 in good health. Each CDR3 is given with its conserved first and last residue. Each record gives: J gene, V gene, CDR3 protein.

TRBJ2-7,TRBV11-1,CASSLARGTSGISSYEQYF
TRBJ1-1,TRBV7-2,CASSLLGTLNTEAFF
TRBJ2-5,TRBV10-3,CAISGGHQETQYF
TRBJ2-2,TRBV4-3,CASSQVGRGETGELFF
TRBJ2-3,TRBV4-2,CASSNSVLPPGDTQYF
TRBJ1-5,TRBV10-1,CASLSGERNQPQHF
TRBJ2-1,TRBV18,CASSRTSGRGNEQFF
TRBJ2-3,TRBV3-1,CASSQLGSDTQYF
TRBJ2-1,TRBV12-3/TRBV12-4,CASSWDVGEQFF
TRBJ2-1,TRBV5-6,CASSIITQGNEQFF
TRBJ2-3,TRBV12-3/TRBV12-4,CASRTARDNPDTQYF
TRBJ2-7,TRBV5-1,CASSLAQGAGEQYF
TRBJ2-3,TRBV20-1,CSAIGDLTDTQYF
TRBJ2-6,TRBV12-3/TRBV12-4,CASGRWASGANVLTF
TRBJ2-3,TRBV7-8,CASSLVPAGGTDTQYF
TRBJ2-3,TRBV7-2,CASRRGQADTQYF
TRBJ2-1,TRBV12-3/TRBV12-4,CATVEGDEQFF
TRBJ2-3,TRBV20-1,CSAISERTDTQYF
TRBJ2-1,TRBV12-1,CASLPLLGSIYNEQFF
TRBJ2-3,TRBV5-4,CASSLKGYAGTTDTQYF
TRBJ1-2,TRBV5-8,CASSTILTGGYTF
TRBJ1-4,TRBV14,CASSHPTGPTEKLFF
TRBJ2-1,TRBV20-1,CSAEAPQRGYEQFF
TRBJ1-5,TRBV6-2/TRBV6-3,CASSSRGGGNQPQHF
TRBJ2-1,TRBV9,CASTQGGPANEQFF
TRBJ1-4,TRBV9,CASSGTGTEPLGGEKLFF
TRBJ2-5,TRBV5-4,CASSLPGPETQYF
TRBJ2-7,TRBV18,CASSPRSGALTGEQYF
TRBJ2-5,TRBV9,CASSVLAGRGETQYF
TRBJ2-1,TRBV20-1,CSAQKPGLAEKNEQFF
TRBJ2-3,TRBV20-1,CSARDLTGSKGGRTDTQYF
TRBJ2-3,TRBV20-1,CSASVQRGTDTQYF
TRBJ1-3,TRBV12-3/TRBV12-4,CASRGALGGNTIYF
TRBJ2-3,TRBV6-5,CASNPRGDTQYF
TRBJ2-2,TRBV29-1,CSVERGQGGELFF
TRBJ2-7,TRBV7-2,CASSLVFGAESPYEQYF
TRBJ1-3,TRBV7-6,CASSLGGLESGNTIYF
TRBJ2-1,TRBV5-1,CASSPASGGYNEQFF
TRBJ2-5,TRBV12-3/TRBV12-4,CASSLWENQETQYF
TRBJ1-6,TRBV18,CASKDTGGNNSPLHF
TRBJ2-3,TRBV11-2,CASSLGTSGSGNTQYF
TRBJ2-1,TRBV28,CASANSGSVYNEQFF
TRBJ1-2,TRBV20-1,CSAEQGDGYTF